A selection of T cell receptor beta chains follows, all from one sample in a study of T cell responses to AZD1222 COVID-19 vaccine. Profiling relied on immunoSEQ multiplex PCR, and the TCRdb table lists in-frame clones only, not all of them. Here the sample spans 100,000 or so clones, roughly 82% being singletons. The material sequenced was peripheral blood, taken on day 0 of AZD1222 vaccination. These receptors were obtained from an adult in good health. Each CDR3 is given with its conserved first and last residue. Fields, in order: D gene, J gene, clone size, V gene, CDR3 DNA, CDR3 protein. The D gene is left open where the match is weak. Size values are once, few and many counts, or a class for expanded clones, and some rows have none.

- TRBJ2-7 - TRBV27 TGTGCCAGCAGTTTAATTGGGGGTGGGGACACCGGCTACGAGCAGTACTTC CASSLIGGGDTGYEQYF
TRBD1 TRBJ2-3 - TRBV25-1 TGTGCCAGCAGGGCCGGACAGGGTATCGGGGATGAAGATACGCAGTATTTT CASRAGQGIGDEDTQYF
- TRBJ1-1 - TRBV11-2 TGTGCCAGCAGCTTAGATGTCACAGGGAGAGTGAACACTGAAGCTTTCTTT CASSLDVTGRVNTEAFF
- TRBJ1-2 - TRBV10-1 TGCGCCAGCAGTGAAATCCCAGGGGAGTTAAACTATGGCTACACCTTC CASSEIPGELNYGYTF
- TRBJ1-3 - TRBV5-1 TGCGCCAGCAGCTTAAGCGGGACTCCCGGAAACACCATATATTTT CASSLSGTPGNTIYF
- TRBJ2-2 - TRBV6-2/TRBV6-3 TGTGCCAGCAGTCTACCCATCTCTTTGGAAATATGGCTTTACACCGGGGAGCTGTTTTTT CASSLPISLEIWLYTGELFF
TRBD1 TRBJ2-2 - TRBV6-5 TGTGCCAGCAGTTTCACAGGGGCTGTGGAGCTGTTTTTT CASSFTGAVELFF
TRBD1 TRBJ1-2 - TRBV4-2 TGTGCCAGCCGAGTTCAGGACAGGGACTATGGCTACACCTTC CASRVQDRDYGYTF
- TRBJ2-5 - TRBV7-9 TGTGCCAGCTCCTTCCCGACAGGCACCCAAGAGACCCAGTACTTC CASSFPTGTQETQYF
- TRBJ1-1 - TRBV20-1 TGCAGGACAGGCCGGAACACTGAAGCTTTCTTT CRTGRNTEAFF
- TRBJ1-1 - TRBV12-3/TRBV12-4 TGTGCCAGCAGTTTAATCCCCGCCACTGAAGCTTTCTTT CASSLIPATEAFF
- TRBJ2-7 - TRBV4-2 TGTGCCAGCAGCCGGAACTACGAGCAGTACTTC CASSRNYEQYF
- TRBJ2-1 - TRBV6-2/TRBV6-3 TGTGCCAGCAGTTATCTCGGGGGTAGTTTCTTC CASSYLGGSFF
TRBD1 TRBJ1-4 - TRBV2 TGTGCCGGACAGGGGGATTATAATGAAAAACTGTTTTTT CAGQGDYNEKLFF
- TRBJ2-3 - TRBV4-1 TGCGCCAGCAGCCAAGAAATTGGATTAGGAGTAGATACGCAGTATTTT CASSQEIGLGVDTQYF
- TRBJ1-2 - TRBV3-1/TRBV3-2 TGTGCCAGCAGCCCCCCGTGGAACTATGGCTACACCTTC CASSPPWNYGYTF
TRBD1 TRBJ1-1 - TRBV10-3 TGTGCCATCAGTACGGGACAGTACACTGAAGCTTTCTTT CAISTGQYTEAFF
- TRBJ1-4 - TRBV4-2 TGTGCCAGCAGCCATCCCACCGGAGAACTGTTTTTT CASSHPTGELFF
- TRBJ2-2 - TRBV5-1 TGCGCCAGCAGCTTGGTTGGGGGAGGAGCGAACACCGGGGAGCTGTTTTTT CASSLVGGGANTGELFF
- TRBJ2-5 - TRBV14 TGTGCCAGCAGCCCCTTTTGGCCACCGGAGACCCAGTACTTC CASSPFWPPETQYF
- TRBJ1-3 - TRBV7-9 TGTGCCAGCGGCGACGGGCCGAGCTCTGGAAACACCATATATTTT CASGDGPSSGNTIYF
- TRBJ1-3 - TRBV21-1 TGTGCCAGCAAGTACAGCTACATCTCTGGAAACACCATATATTTT CASKYSYISGNTIYF
- TRBJ2-1 few TRBV6-1 TGTGCCAGCAGTGAAGCCAGGGACAATGAGCAGTTCTTC CASSEARDNEQFF
TRBD2 TRBJ2-1 - TRBV10-3 TGTGCCATCAGTGAGTCTTGTTGCGGGGGAGACCAAATATACAATGAGCAGTTCTTC CAISESCCGGDQIYNEQFF
- TRBJ1-3 - TRBV19 TGTGCCAGCAGTCGCGCAGGGGTCTCTGGAAACACCATATATTTT CASSRAGVSGNTIYF
TRBD1 TRBJ1-2 - TRBV5-6 TGTGCCAGCAGCCCAGGGGGGTCCGGGACAGCATACTATGGCTACACCTTC CASSPGGSGTAYYGYTF
TRBD2 TRBJ2-1 - TRBV5-1 TGCGCCAGCAGCTTGGAAACTAGCGGAGATGAGTTCTTC CASSLETSGDEFF
TRBD1 TRBJ2-5 - TRBV7-2 TGTGCCAGCAGCTTAGGACAGGGGGTTCTAGTGGAGACCCAGTACTTC CASSLGQGVLVETQYF
- TRBJ1-6 - TRBV7-2 TGTGCCAGCAGCTTAAACAATTCACCCCTCCACTTT CASSLNNSPLHF
- TRBJ1-2 - TRBV6-5 TGTGCCAGCTCAAACTATGGCTACACCTTC CASSNYGYTF
- TRBJ1-3 - TRBV5-1 TGCGCCAGCAGCGAGGGGGGTTCTGGAAACACCATATATTTT CASSEGGSGNTIYF
TRBD1 TRBJ2-5 - TRBV19 TGTGCCAGCGCTCGGGACAGGGGATCGCAAGAGACCCAGTACTTC CASARDRGSQETQYF
- TRBJ2-7 - TRBV5-5 TGTGCCAGCAGCTTTGAGGGTTCTGTGAACGAGCAGTACTTC CASSFEGSVNEQYF
TRBD1 TRBJ2-7 few TRBV5-1 TGCGCCAGCAGCTTGGAGGGGGCCTACTCCTACGAGCAGTACTTC CASSLEGAYSYEQYF
- TRBJ1-6 few TRBV25-1 TGTGCCAGCAGTACGCGGTTAGAGGGGTCCTATAATTCACCCCTCCACTTT CASSTRLEGSYNSPLHF
- TRBJ2-2 few TRBV12-3/TRBV12-4 TGTGCCAGCAGTCGGGGCACCGGGGAGCTGTTTTTT CASSRGTGELFF
TRBD1 TRBJ1-2 - TRBV5-4 TGTGCCAGCAGCACTCCGGGACAGGGGGGTTTCTATGGCTACACCTTC CASSTPGQGGFYGYTF
- TRBJ1-1 - TRBV7-2 TGTGCCAGCAACACAGGGCCTAACACTGAAGCTTTCTTT CASNTGPNTEAFF
- TRBJ2-1 - TRBV4-1 TGCGCCAGCAGCCATTTTGCAAACCAGGGTTTCAATGAGCAGTTCTTC CASSHFANQGFNEQFF
- TRBJ1-3 few TRBV14 TGTGCCAGCAGCCAAGATACAGCCTACTCTGGAAACACCATATATTTT CASSQDTAYSGNTIYF